These 6 T cell receptor beta chains originate from one sample sequenced in a study of blood T cell repertoires in COVID-19. Produced via immunoSEQ multiplex PCR; TCRdb's table is partial and in-frame only. The table lists 12,000 to 15,000 clones, roughly 88% of them singletons. Sequencing was done on a sample of peripheral blood. The source is a human donor in a cohort sampled during active COVID-19.

This clone was picked up one time. The genes are TRBV28 and TRBJ2-1, with a possible D match to TRBD2 (6 bases). CDR1 MDHEN and CDR2 SYDVKM come from the germline V gene. The V and J ends lost 7 bases and 4 bases respectively, with 17 bases between them. This CDR3 has 15 residues. Here the CDR3 reads CASIPPSAGYNEQFF. The DNA of the CDR3 is TGTGCCAGCATCCCCCCTAGCGCCGGATACAATGAGCAGTTCTTC.

J is TRBJ2-7 and V is TRBV7-9, with D perhaps TRBD2 (6 bases). This CDR3 has 15 amino acids. Germline CDR1 SEHNR, CDR2 FQNEAQ (reference sequence). The ends were cut back, 5 bases at V and 4 bases at J, with 18 bases in the middle. The CDR3 DNA reads as TGTGCCAGCAGCCAATCTAGCGTAGCGACATACGAGCAGTACTTC. Its protein is CASSQSSVATYEQYF.

The chain joins TRBV30 to TRBJ2-7; 10 bases match TRBD1. Germline lookup yields CDR1 GTSNPN and CDR2 SVGIG (reference sequence). Trimming cost V 1 base and J 12 bases; bases outside gene matches: 6. The CDR3 covers 12 residues. CDR3 coding DNA: TGTGCCTGGAGTGCCCACCGGGACAGGGGGTACTTC. Protein product: CAWSAHRDRGYF.

This CDR3 reads CASSARQTGANVLTF. DNA of the CDR3: TGCGCCAGCAGCGCTCGACAGACTGGGGCCAACGTCCTGACTTTC. The chain couples TRBV5-1 to TRBJ2-6; D is perhaps TRBD1 (5 bases). Looked up from germline, CDR1 is SGHRS and CDR2 is YFSETQ. The CDR3 runs to 15 residues. The V end was cut by 4 bases, the J end by 2 bases, with 10 bases between.

This clone was observed once. The chain joins TRBV7-6 to TRBJ1-4, with TRBD1 matching over 10 bases. The CDR3 length is 15 residues. V was clipped by 5 bases and J by 10 bases; unmatched bases: 10. Per the germline V gene, CDR1 is SGHVS and CDR2 is FNYEAQ. In DNA, the CDR3 is TGTGCCAGCAGCACACAGACAGGGGGCGCGGGAAAACTGTTTTTT. Its translation: CASSTQTGGAGKLFF.

This chain joins TRBV5-6 and TRBJ1-5; 9 bases line up with TRBD1. The CDR3 is 16 residues long. Germline trimming cut 3 bases from V and 3 bases from J; bases unmatched to any gene: 7. Germline V gene data show CDR1 as SGHDT and CDR2 as YYEEEE. The CDR3 DNA reads TGTGCCAGCAGCTCTCGGACAGGGGAGGCCAATCAGCCCCAGCATTTT. It specifies CASSSRTGEANQPQHF. Looking up the rest from reference TRBV5-6 and TRBJ1-5 gives the full variable domain: DAGVTQSPTHLIKTRGQQVTLRCSPKSGHDTVSWYQQALGQGPQFIFQYYEEEERQRGNFPDRFSGHQFPNYSSELNVNALLLGDSALYLCASSSRTGEANQPQHFGDGTRLSIL.